This T cell receptor beta chain emerged from a study of TIL therapy for anti-PD-1-resistant metastatic lung cancer. Overall study context: Median tumor PD-L1 proportion score was under 6.5%.

This was the immunoSEQ v3 assay. Profiled with immunoSEQ multiplex PCR; TCRdb holds only in-frame clones, not every one. The sample includes more than 45,000 clones, over 70% seen only once; the top ten take about 1.8%. As to time point: pre-treatment sample, taken before nivolumab and TIL therapy. The sequenced sample was blood, obtained at baseline. The clonotype originates from a person between 25 and 80 years old with non-small cell lung cancer.

This CDR3 reads CASTPEGGDRYGYTF. The DNA for the CDR3 is TGTGCCAGCACCCCTGAGGGAGGGGATAGGTATGGCTACACCTTC. The V and J genes are TRBV5-4 and TRBJ1-2, with D perhaps TRBD1 (5 bases). The CDR3 is 15 amino acids. The germline gives CDR1 SGHNT, CDR2 YYREEE (reference sequence). V was trimmed by 6 bases and J by 5 bases, leaving 20 bases between them.